The 15 T cell receptor beta chains in this list originate from one sample, sequenced in a study of T cells in tumors after PD-1 blockade. Sequenced by immunoSEQ multiplex PCR; TCRdb stores in-frame clones only, minus some. The top ten clones hold 16% of a sample with about 47,000 clones, approximately 75% of them seen once. This material consisted of PBMCs, taken before anti-PD-1 treatment. These receptors all come from a human donor with basal cell carcinoma.

J is TRBJ1-2 and V is TRBV3-1 (or the pseudogene TRBV3-2); D is possibly TRBD1 (6 bases). Per the germline V gene, CDR1 is LGHDT and CDR2 is YNNKEL (reference sequence). V was pared by 1 base and J by 1 base, with 10 bases between. The CDR3 spans 15 residues. The CDR3 nucleotides are TGTGCCAGCAGCCAAGCGCCAGGGGTTAACTATGGCTACACCTTC. Protein: CASSQAPGVNYGYTF.

The chain couples TRBV27 to TRBJ2-5, with 14 bases fitting TRBD2. The germline CDR1 and CDR2 sequences are MNHEY and SMNVEV (reference sequence). The CDR3 loop spans 15 amino acids. Unmatched junction bases numbered 2, after V lost 1 base and J lost 7 bases. CDR3 sequence (DNA): TGTGCCAGCAGTTTATTAGGACTAGCGGGGGGGACCCAGTACTTC. Translating it yields CASSLLGLAGGTQYF.

V usage is TRBV25-1 and J usage is TRBJ1-6; 7 nucleotides match TRBD1. Germline loops: CDR1 MGHDK, CDR2 SYGVNS. J gave up 8 bases and V 1 base, and 5 bases lay outside the gene matches. The CDR3 covers 15 residues. DNA for the CDR3: TGTGCCAGCAGTGAATTGGGGACAGAATATTCACCCCTCCACTTT. Protein product: CASSELGTEYSPLHF.

The chain couples TRBV6-1 to TRBJ2-1; TRBD1 matches at 9 bases. V gave up 1 base and J gave up 6 bases; unmatched junction bases: 7. The CDR3 is 16 residues long. Germline lookup yields CDR1 MNHNS and CDR2 SASEGT. CDR3 protein: CASSEVWTGATNEQFF. DNA for the CDR3: TGTGCCAGCAGTGAAGTCTGGACAGGGGCCACCAATGAGCAGTTCTTC.

In regard to this clone: Other nucleotide sequences from this sample produce the same CDR3. This rearrangement joins TRBV9 to TRBJ1-1; D not resolved. Germline CDR1 and CDR2: SGDLS and YYNGEE. Trimming shortened V by 5 bases and J by 3 bases, and 11 bases separated the two germline ends. The CDR3 covers 13 residues. CDR3: CASSKTGDTEAFF. CDR3 nucleotide sequence: TGTGCCAGCAGTAAAACCGGGGACACTGAAGCTTTCTTT.

The CDR3 protein is CASSAVEVTIYF. As DNA, the CDR3 is TGTGCCAGCTCGGCCGTGGAGGTCACCATATATTTT. The chain uses TRBV6-5 and TRBJ1-3; no definite D call. CDR3 length: 12 residues. CDR1 is MNHEY and CDR2 is SVGAGI in the germline V gene. Between the trimmed V and J ends, which lost 8 bases and 9 bases, there was a span of 14 bases.

The CDR3 DNA follows: TGTGCCAGCAGCACGCCGACAGGGGAGACCACTGAAGCTTTCTTT. Translated: CASSTPTGETTEAFF. The chain links TRBV5-4 to TRBJ1-1, with 8 bases fitting TRBD1. The trim removed 4 bases at V and 4 bases at J, leaving 9 bases unmatched. CDR1 is SGHNT and CDR2 is YYREEE in the germline V gene (reference sequence). CDR3 length: 15 residues.

J is TRBJ2-7 and V is TRBV15; TRBD2 agrees at 7 bases. The germline V gene has CDR1 LNHNV and CDR2 YYDKDF (reference sequence). The V gene end was trimmed by 1 base and the J gene end by 4 bases; junction bases not matched to a gene: 4. The CDR3 consists of 14 residues. In DNA form, the CDR3 reads TGTGCCACCAGCAGAGTGTCTAGCGGATACGAGCAGTACTTC. It is translated as CATSRVSSGYEQYF.

V and J are TRBV28 and TRBJ1-3, with D hard to call. CDR1 is MDHEN, CDR2 SYDVKM, per germline. The CDR3 runs to 17 residues. Trimming cost V 6 bases and J 1 base, with 19 bases left between them. The CDR3 nucleotides read TGTGCCAGCAGCTCCCCCCGGGCCGCTTCATCTGGAAACACCATATATTTT. It translates to CASSSPRAASSGNTIYF.

This chain joins TRBV12-3 or TRBV12-4 and TRBJ1-4; D ambiguous. Trimming left V 5 bases short and J 11 bases short, with 12 bases between. This CDR3 has 12 amino acids. CDR3 nucleotide sequence: TGTGCCAGCAGTCCCGGACGTGGGAAACTGTTTTTT. Translated: CASSPGRGKLFF.

The chain employs TRBV6-1 and TRBJ2-1; D remains unclear. V was shortened by 3 bases and J by 3 bases, with 3 bases between the two germline ends. This CDR3 has 12 amino acids. The germline V gene encodes CDR1 MNHNS and CDR2 SASEGT. CDR3 loop: CASSDYYNEQFF. The DNA for the CDR3 is TGTGCCAGCAGTGATTACTACAATGAGCAGTTCTTC.

The gene calls are TRBV5-1 and TRBJ1-2; no firm D call. Trimming shortened V by 0 bases and J by 4 bases, and 10 bases separated the two germline ends. Germline V CDR1 and CDR2: SGHRS, YFSETQ. CDR3 length: 14 amino acids. The CDR3 loop is CASSLGQAFYGYTF. The DNA of the CDR3 is TGCGCCAGCAGCTTGGGGCAGGCCTTCTATGGCTACACCTTC.

The CDR3 sequence: CASSYRDRGTGANVLTF. CDR3 sequence (DNA): TGCGCCAGCAGCTACCGGGACAGGGGGACTGGGGCCAACGTCCTGACTTTC. The chain joins TRBV5-1 to TRBJ2-6; 11 bases are shared with TRBD1. The CDR3 loop spans 17 amino acids. The ends lost 3 bases at V and 2 bases at J; junction bases unmatched: 4. The germline CDR1 and CDR2 sequences are SGHRS and YFSETQ.

The chain uses TRBV25-1 and TRBJ2-2; tentative D call: TRBD1 (5 bases). V was clipped by 5 bases and J by 2 bases, with 9 bases between them. Germline V gives CDR1 MGHDK, CDR2 SYGVNS. This CDR3 contains 14 residues. The CDR3 is CASSRQGNTGELFF. DNA of the CDR3: TGTGCCAGCAGTCGTCAGGGAAACACCGGGGAGCTGTTTTTT.

V and J are TRBV7-3 and TRBJ2-1, with a weak D call TRBD2 (6 bases). The CDR3 is made up of 15 amino acids. Germline CDR1 SGHTA, CDR2 FQGTGA. V was cut by 2 bases and J by 9 bases, with 17 bases left in between. CDR3 sequence (DNA): TGTGCCAGCAGCTTATCAAGCGGGCCCCCTGCTGAGCAGTTCTTC. Translating it yields CASSLSSGPPAEQFF.